This T cell receptor (beta chain) comes out of a study of shared clonotypes between healthy human individuals. Whole-study results and caveats: The donor pool, a small one, limited the genetic and exposure-history diversity represented.

At the deep level, the assay was run. Roughly 27,000 T cell genomes, or about 0.3 ug DNA, went into replicate PCRs of unsorted PBMC. Libraries were prepared by immunoSEQ multiplex PCR; TCRdb keeps only in-frame clonotypes and omits some of them. The table records some 530,000 clones, over 70% of them present only once. All the donors were Caucasian adults who lived in Nashville, Tennessee. Trimming stripped 3 bases from V and 4 bases from J, with 12 bases between. This CDR3 spans 14 amino acids. From germline, CDR1 is MGHDK and CDR2 SYGVNS. Comments on this clone: The antigen remains unidentified.

The receptor was isolated from a woman in her 40s in good health. Some clones in this sample may be carry-over from other donors' samples. The sample was PBMCs. The genes are TRBV25-1 and TRBJ2-5; D is unclear. This CDR3 is CASSERSGRETQYF. CDR3 DNA: TGTGCCAGCAGTGAGAGGAGTGGGCGAGAGACCCAGTACTTC.